What follows is one TCR beta chain and its context. Profiled with immunoSEQ multiplex PCR; TCRdb holds only in-frame clones, not every one. The profile shows thousands of clones, 88% of them singletons. Trimming removed 6 bases from V and 1 base from J; junction bases left unmatched: 13. The CDR3 loop spans 19 amino acids. Germline V gene lookup returns CDR1 ENHRY and CDR2 SYGVKD. This sample is part of a study of circulating and synovial CD4+ cells in juvenile arthritis. V and J are TRBV10-3 and TRBJ2-4; 12 positions match TRBD1. The sequenced material came from HLA-DR+ CD4+ T cells from blood. Subset of the sample: circulating pathogenic-like lymphocytes, sorted as HLA-DR+CD14-CD3+CD4+CD25low/- blood T cells. This receptor was obtained from a human donor with juvenile idiopathic arthritis. Here the CDR3 DNA reads TGTGCCATCAGAGAAACTGGGACAGGGGGCGGGGGGGCCAAAAACATTCAGTACTTC. This translates into CAIRETGTGGGGAKNIQYF.